What follows are 5 T cell receptor beta chains derived from one specimen sequenced in a study of T cell responses to AZD1222 COVID-19 vaccine. The repertoire was sequenced with immunoSEQ multiplex PCR; TCRdb's copy has only in-frame clones and lacks some. The table includes roughly 76,000 clones, approximately 90% detected once. The sample here was peripheral blood, taken on day 0 of AZD1222 vaccination. These receptor sequences come from an adult in good health.

DNA of the CDR3: TGTGCCAGCAGACTAGACCGGGACCGATACTACGAGCAGTACGTC. The encoded protein is CASRLDRDRYYEQYV. The chain employs TRBV6-5 and TRBJ2-7; D could derive from TRBD1 or TRBD2 (5 bases each). In germline, CDR1 is MNHEY, CDR2 SVGAGI. The CDR3 extends over 15 amino acids. V was trimmed by 6 bases and J by 3 bases, leaving 18 bases between them.

This chain connects TRBV5-1 to TRBJ2-7; 7 bases map to TRBD2. Germline V CDR1 and CDR2: SGHRS, YFSETQ. The V and J ends lost 6 bases and 3 bases, in that order; junction bases with no gene match: 9. The CDR3 spans 14 residues. The chain's CDR3 is CASNIQGGNYEQYF. CDR3 nucleotide sequence: TGCGCCAGCAACATTCAGGGAGGGAACTACGAGCAGTACTTC. The whole variable domain, remainder taken from reference TRBV5-1 and TRBJ2-7, is KAGVTQTPRYLIKTRGQQVTLSCSPISGHRSVSWYQQTPGQGLQFLFEYFSETQRNKGNFPGRFSGRQFSNSRSEMNVSTLELGDSALYLCASNIQGGNYEQYFGPGTRLTVT.

The rearrangement joins TRBV9 to TRBJ1-1, with no clear D. The germline CDR1 and CDR2 sequences are SGDLS and YYNGEE. The CDR3 sequence is 15 residues long. The V gene lost 5 bases and the J gene lost 5 bases, with 19 bases spanning the gap. The CDR3 spells CASSVSGEAWTEAFF. CDR3 coding DNA: TGTGCCAGCAGTGTGTCCGGGGAGGCATGGACTGAAGCTTTCTTT.

The V call is TRBV29-1, the J call TRBJ2-1; D possibly matches TRBD1 or TRBD2 (5 bases each). Trimming cost V 7 bases and J 1 base, with 14 bases left between them. Germline assignment: CDR1 SQVTM and CDR2 ANQGSEA. This CDR3 is built from 14 residues. The CDR3 bases are TGCAGCGCGCCCGGGACCTTTTCCTACAATGAGCAGTTCTTC. Its protein product is CSAPGTFSYNEQFF.

This chain connects TRBV7-6 to TRBJ1-1; TRBD1 matches at 12 bases. V shed 5 bases, J shed 6 bases, and the junction held 7 bases outside the gene matches. The CDR3 spans 15 residues. Germline CDR1 is SGHVS and CDR2 is FNYEAQ. The CDR3 DNA reads as TGTGCCAGCAGCGGGACAGGGGGCGCCGGGGCTGAAGCTTTCTTT. Amino acid sequence: CASSGTGGAGAEAFF.